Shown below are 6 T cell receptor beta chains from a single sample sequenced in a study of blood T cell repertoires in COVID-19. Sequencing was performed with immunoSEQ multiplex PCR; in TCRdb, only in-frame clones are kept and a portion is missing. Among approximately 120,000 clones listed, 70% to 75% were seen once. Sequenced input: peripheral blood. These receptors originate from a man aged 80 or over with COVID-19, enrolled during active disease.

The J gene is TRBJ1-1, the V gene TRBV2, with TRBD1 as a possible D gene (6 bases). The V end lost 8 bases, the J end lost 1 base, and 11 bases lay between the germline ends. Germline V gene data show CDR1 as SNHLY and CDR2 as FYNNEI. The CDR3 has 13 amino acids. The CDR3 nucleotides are TGTGCCAGCGCGCTGACAGGGAACACTGAAGCTTTCTTT. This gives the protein CASALTGNTEAFF. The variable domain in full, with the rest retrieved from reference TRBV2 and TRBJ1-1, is EPEVTQTPSHQVTQMGQEVILRCVPISNHLYFYWYRQILGQKVEFLVSFYNNEISEKSEIFDDQFSVERPDGSNFTLKIRSTKLEDSAMYFCASALTGNTEAFFGQGTRLTVV.

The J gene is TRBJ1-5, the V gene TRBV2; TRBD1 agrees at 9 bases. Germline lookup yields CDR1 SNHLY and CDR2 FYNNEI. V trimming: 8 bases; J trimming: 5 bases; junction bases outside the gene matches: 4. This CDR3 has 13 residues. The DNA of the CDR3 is TGTGCCAGCTCGACAGGGGGGTATCAGCCCCAGCATTTT. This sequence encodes CASSTGGYQPQHF.

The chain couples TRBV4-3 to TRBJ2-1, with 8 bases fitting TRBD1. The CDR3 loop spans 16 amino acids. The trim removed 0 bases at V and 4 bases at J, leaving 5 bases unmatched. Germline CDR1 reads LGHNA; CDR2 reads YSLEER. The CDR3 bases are TGCGCCAGCAGCCAAGATTTCGGGACAGGATACAATGAGCAGTTCTTC. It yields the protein CASSQDFGTGYNEQFF.

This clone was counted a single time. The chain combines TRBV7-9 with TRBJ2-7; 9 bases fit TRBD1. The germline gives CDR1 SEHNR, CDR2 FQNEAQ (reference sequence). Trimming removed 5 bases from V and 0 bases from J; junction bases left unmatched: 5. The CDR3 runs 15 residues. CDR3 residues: CASSEVGQGSYEQYF. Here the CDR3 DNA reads TGTGCCAGCAGCGAGGTGGGACAGGGCTCCTACGAGCAGTACTTC.

The CDR3 protein is CASSIRTGATDGYTF. CDR3 DNA: TGTGCCAGTAGTATTCGGACAGGGGCCACGGATGGCTACACCTTC. The chain is built from TRBV19 and TRBJ1-2, with 9 bases identical to TRBD1. V trimming: 3 bases; J trimming: 6 bases; junction bases outside the gene matches: 8. The CDR3 is made up of 15 amino acids. The V gene's germline CDR1 is LNHDA and CDR2 SQIVND (reference sequence).

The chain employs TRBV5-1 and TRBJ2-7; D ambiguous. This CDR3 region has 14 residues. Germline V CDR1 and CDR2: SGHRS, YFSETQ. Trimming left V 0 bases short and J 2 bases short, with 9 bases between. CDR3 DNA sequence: TGCGCCAGCAGCTTGGTGGGCTCCACCTACGAGCAGTACTTC. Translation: CASSLVGSTYEQYF.